The text below deals with one TCR beta chain. Its specificity is not known. These data originate in a study of cytomegalovirus exposure and HLA in healthy donors. This CDR3 spans 16 amino acids. Trimming took 2 bases from V and 4 from J; bases not matched to a gene: 6. The V gene's germline CDR1 is MNHNS and CDR2 SASEGT. PCR used 60 Vbeta primers and 13 Jbeta primers. Profiled with immunoSEQ multiplex PCR; TCRdb holds only in-frame clones, not every one. This table holds 120,000 or so clones, 75% to 85% found once. Study observations and caveats: Later on, a genetic analysis was performed. It linked a missense variant in DCLRE1C with V- and J-gene trimming of TCR beta. According to the study, roughly 160 TCR beta chains were cytomegalovirus-associated.

The sequenced material came from PBMCs. This receptor was taken from a man aged 30-40 years in good health and CMV-seropositive. The genes are TRBV6-1 and TRBJ1-5; 9 bases match TRBD1. CDR3 region: CASSETSGQGNQPQHF. As DNA, the CDR3 is TGTGCCAGCAGTGAAACTTCGGGACAGGGTAATCAGCCCCAGCATTTT.